This T cell receptor beta chain is from a study of cytomegalovirus exposure and HLA in healthy donors. V dropped 4 bases and J dropped 1 base, with 7 bases sitting between them. Germline V CDR1 and CDR2: SGHTA, FQGNSA. There are 13 residues in the CDR3. Worth noting for this clone: Its antigen is currently unknown.

60 Vbeta and 13 Jbeta primers were used in PCR. Sequenced by immunoSEQ multiplex PCR; TCRdb stores in-frame clones only, minus some. This sample has about 160,000 clones, with around 74% found just once. The study, taken as a whole, reports: Later examination showed HLA-associated TCR beta chains had greater clonal expansion than equally common others. Only CMV serostatus was available as immune exposure information.

The sample taken for sequencing was PBMCs. The TCR comes from a female donor in good health and CMV-seronegative. The chain employs TRBV7-2 and TRBJ2-5; tentative D call: TRBD2 (5 bases). DNA of the CDR3: TGTGCCAGCAGCTACGGGGTCCAAGAGACCCAGTACTTC. Its translation: CASSYGVQETQYF. Full variable domain (rest looked up from reference TRBV7-2 and TRBJ2-5): GAGVSQSPSNKVTEKGKDVELRCDPISGHTALYWYRQSLGQGLEFLIYFQGNSAPDKSGLPSDRFSAERTGGSVSTLTIQRTQQEDSAVYLCASSYGVQETQYFGPGTRLLVL.